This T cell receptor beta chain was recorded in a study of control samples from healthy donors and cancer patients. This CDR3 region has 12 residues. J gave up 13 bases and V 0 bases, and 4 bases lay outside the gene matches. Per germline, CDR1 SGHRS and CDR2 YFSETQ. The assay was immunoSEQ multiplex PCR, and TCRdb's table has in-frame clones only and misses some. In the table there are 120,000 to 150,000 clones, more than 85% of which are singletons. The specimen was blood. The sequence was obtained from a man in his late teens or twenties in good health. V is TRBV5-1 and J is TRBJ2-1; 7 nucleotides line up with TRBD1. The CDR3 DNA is TGCGCCAGCAGCTTGGGGGGACAGATACAGTTCTTC. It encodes CASSLGGQIQFF.